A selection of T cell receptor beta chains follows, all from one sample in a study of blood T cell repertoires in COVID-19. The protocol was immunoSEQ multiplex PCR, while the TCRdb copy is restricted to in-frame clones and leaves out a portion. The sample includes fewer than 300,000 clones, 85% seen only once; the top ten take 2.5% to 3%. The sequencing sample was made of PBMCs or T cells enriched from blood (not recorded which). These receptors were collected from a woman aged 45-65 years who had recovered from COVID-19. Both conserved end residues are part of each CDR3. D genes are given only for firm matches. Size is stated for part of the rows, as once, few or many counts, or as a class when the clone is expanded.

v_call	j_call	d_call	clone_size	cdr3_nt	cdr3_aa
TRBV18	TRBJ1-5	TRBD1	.	TGTGCCAGCTCGCTCGACAGGGGGCGCAATCAGCCCCAGCATTTT	CASSLDRGRNQPQHF
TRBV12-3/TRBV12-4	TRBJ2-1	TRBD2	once	TGTGCCGTGTCGGGGGGTACCTACAATGAGCAGTTCTTC	CAVSGGTYNEQFF
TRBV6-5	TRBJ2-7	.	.	TGTGCCAGCGGTACGGGTTTCTCCTACGAGCAGTACTTC	CASGTGFSYEQYF
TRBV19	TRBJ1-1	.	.	TGTGCCAGTAGTATTGATGGAGGGGAAGCTTTCTTT	CASSIDGGEAFF
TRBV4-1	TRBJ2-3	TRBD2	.	TGCGCCAGCAGCCAAGCCGGGGGGAGCACAGATACGCAGTATTTT	CASSQAGGSTDTQYF
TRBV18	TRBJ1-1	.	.	TGTGCCAGCTCACCACCGCTGGGGGCGAACACTGAAGCTTTCTTT	CASSPPLGANTEAFF
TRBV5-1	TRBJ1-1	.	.	TGCGCCAGCAGCTCCACTAGTATGAACACTGAAGCTTTCTTT	CASSSTSMNTEAFF
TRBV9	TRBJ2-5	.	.	TGTGCCAGCAGCGTAGCTGGGCCCCAAGAGACCCAGTACTTC	CASSVAGPQETQYF
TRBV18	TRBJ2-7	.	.	TGTGCCAGCTCACCACCGAATCGTGGGGACACAGGCGAGCAGTACTTC	CASSPPNRGDTGEQYF
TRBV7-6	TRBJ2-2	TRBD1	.	TGTGCCAGCAGCTCCCTTACAGGGGCTACCGGGGAGCTGTTTTTT	CASSSLTGATGELFF
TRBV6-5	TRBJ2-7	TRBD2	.	TGTGCCAGCACCCAAGACGCCGCGGGAGAAACTGGGCAGTACTTC	CASTQDAAGETGQYF
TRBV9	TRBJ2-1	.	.	TGTGCCAGCAGCGTGTGGAAAACTAGTTTCAAGTCCTACAATGAGCAGTTCTTC	CASSVWKTSFKSYNEQFF
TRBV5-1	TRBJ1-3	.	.	TGCGCCAGCAGCTTGGCCCCATCCGGGGACTCTGGAAACACCATATATTTT	CASSLAPSGDSGNTIYF
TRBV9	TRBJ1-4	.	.	TGTGCCAGCAGCGCAGACGGACATAATGAAAAACTGTTTTTT	CASSADGHNEKLFF
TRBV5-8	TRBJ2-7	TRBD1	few	TGTGCCAGCAGCTCCGGGACAGGGTTTCTCTCGACTTACCAGTACTTC	CASSSGTGFLSTYQYF
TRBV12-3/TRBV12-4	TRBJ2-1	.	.	TGTGCCAGCAGTTTGGCTAGCAATGAGCAGTTCTTC	CASSLASNEQFF
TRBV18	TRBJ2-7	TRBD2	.	TGTGCCAGCTCACCACTTCCCCCTAGCGGGAGGGCCCAAGAGCAGTACTTC	CASSPLPPSGRAQEQYF